Shown below are 2 T cell receptor beta chains from a single sample sequenced in a study of PD-1 blockade in mismatch repair-deficient tumors. Sequenced by immunoSEQ multiplex PCR; TCRdb stores in-frame clones only, minus some. The sample yields tens of thousands of clones, over 65% seen once. The sample here was peripheral blood, taken 4 weeks after starting pembrolizumab. Receptors were obtained from an adult with mismatch repair-deficient cancer.

This clone was found a few times. CDR3 in amino acids: CASQGFGSGGNVNEQFF. The DNA for the CDR3 is TGTGCCAGTCAGGGTTTTGGGTCGGGCGGGAACGTCAATGAGCAGTTCTTC. The rearrangement joins TRBV10-3 to TRBJ2-1; maybe TRBD2 (6 bases). Trimming took off 10 bases at V and 6 bases at J, with 28 bases between the two ends. The CDR3 is 17 residues long. Looked up from germline, CDR1 is ENHRY and CDR2 is SYGVKD.

The V and J genes are TRBV5-4 and TRBJ2-1; the match to TRBD1 covers 10 bases. J was trimmed by 6 bases and V by 0 bases; bases with no gene match: 6. Germline V CDR1 and CDR2: SGHNT, YYREEE (reference sequence). The CDR3 totals 16 residues. In DNA form, the CDR3 reads TGTGCCAGCAGCTTGGCTCGACAGGGGGCGACCAATGAGCAGTTCTTC. Protein product: CASSLARQGATNEQFF. The whole variable domain, filled in from reference TRBV5-4 and TRBJ2-1, reads ETGVTQSPTHLIKTRGQQVTLRCSSQSGHNTVSWYQQALGQGPQFIFQYYREEENGRGNFPPRFSGLQFPNYSSELNVNALELDDSALYLCASSLARQGATNEQFFGPGTRLTVL.